Listed below are T cell receptor beta chains from one sample, sequenced in a study of OX40 agonist ivuxolimab in advanced cancers. Here immunoSEQ multiplex PCR was the method, and the copy in TCRdb shows in-frame clones only, minus some. Seen here are about 27,000 clones, around four fifths observed once, and the top ten hold roughly a fifth. The sequenced sample was CD4+ or CD8+ T cells sorted from blood, obtained in a trial of the OX40 agonist ivuxolimab. Source of these receptors: an adult with an advanced solid tumor such as melanoma, head and neck, liver or kidney cancer. Each CDR3 is given with its conserved first and last residue.

>TRBV5-4
CASSLGRADYEQYF
>TRBV27
CASSYGRDTGELFF
>TRBV6-1
CASSDYGVVEQYF
>TRBV19
CASSIDSRTLGGYTF
>TRBV11-2
CASSRTGVDSPLHF
>TRBV27
CASRGQGGDTIYF
>TRBV28
CASSPRVGNQPQHF
>TRBV27
CASSKWGGQETQYF
>TRBV5-6
CASSPGTAYGYTF
>TRBV27
CASSLAPQETQYF
>TRBV19
CATLGGLMNTEAFF
>TRBV7-9
CASSRAGGQETQYF
>TRBV7-6
CASSLAGTGNTEAFF
>TRBV11-2
CASSLGSPEQYF
>TRBV7-9
CASTVVGTGELFF